Each of the 32 T cell receptor beta chains below was sequenced from the same sample in a study of T cells in Graves' hyperthyroidism and ophthalmopathy. TCR beta CDR3 regions were amplified from RNA transcripts. HTBI primers were used for first-round RT-PCR of the TCR CDR3. TCRdb recomputed calls from the multiplex PCR reads with MiXCR, one row per CDR3 protein. The table includes fewer than 750,000 distinct CDR3 sequences, just over 45% detected once. The sequenced material came from peripheral blood or thyroid tissue (not recorded which). These receptors came from a woman younger than 30 with Graves' hyperthyroidism.

This clonotype has a single count. V usage is TRBV7-2 and J usage is TRBJ2-5; 11 bases fit TRBD2. CDR1 is SGHTA and CDR2 is FQGNSA in the germline V gene. Trimming cost V 5 bases and J 6 bases; bases outside gene matches: 5. The CDR3 has 14 amino acids. CDR3 nucleotide sequence: TGTGCCAGCAGCACTAGCGGGGGTGCTCAGACCCAGTACTTC. Translated: CASSTSGGAQTQYF.

The chain has TRBV7-9 and TRBJ1-2; tentatively, D is TRBD1 (5 bases). Germline V gives CDR1 SEHNR, CDR2 FQNEAQ (reference sequence). V was pared by 2 bases and J by 8 bases, with 9 bases between. This CDR3 has 12 amino acids. The CDR3 protein is CASSLNGGGYTF. In DNA form, the CDR3 reads TGTGCCAGCAGCTTAAATGGGGGGGGCTACACCTTC.

The chain carries TRBV10-3 and TRBJ2-2; D unresolved. Germline CDR1 is ENHRY and CDR2 is SYGVKD. The CDR3 has 12 residues. With 0 bases removed from V and 9 bases from J, the gap between germline ends came to 5 bases. CDR3 in DNA: TGTGCCATCAGTGAGTCCGACAGGGAGCTGTTTTTT. This gives the protein CAISESDRELFF.

Concerning this clonotype: Mismatch with germline at one junction end may stem from a read error. The chain employs TRBV29-1 and TRBJ2-5; TRBD1 or TRBD2 may be the D gene (6 bases each). The CDR3 covers 15 residues. Germline lookup yields CDR1 SQVTM and CDR2 ANQGSEA. CDR3 amino acids: CSVEDPWTAGEAQYF. The CDR3 nucleotides are TGTAGCGTTGAAGATCCCTGGACTGCAGGGGAGGCCCAGTACTTC.

This clonotype has more than one count but fewer than ten. This chain uses TRBV30 with TRBJ2-5, with D possibly matching TRBD2 (5 bases). Germline values: CDR1 GTSNPN, CDR2 SVGIG (reference sequence). There are 12 residues in the CDR3. V lost 0 bases and J lost 5, with 7 bases in between. CDR3 DNA: TGTGCCTGGAGTGTAGGGAGTGAGACCCAGTACTTC. Residues: CAWSVGSETQYF.

This clonotype was detected only once. V gene TRBV7-2 combines with J gene TRBJ1-2, with 9 bases identical to TRBD1. The CDR3 covers 14 residues. The germline V gene encodes CDR1 SGHTA and CDR2 FQGNSA. Unmatched junction bases numbered 8, after V lost 0 bases and J lost 12 bases. The CDR3 is CASSLAGTGYGNTF. The CDR3 nucleotides are TGTGCCAGCAGCTTAGCCGGGACAGGGTATGGAAACACCTTC.

A word on this clonotype: A much larger clone lies one base from this, so it may be a read error. This sequence joins TRBV5-4 and TRBJ2-7; 8 nucleotides align to TRBD2. Per germline, CDR1 SGHNT and CDR2 YYREEE (reference sequence). The CDR3 is made up of 14 amino acids. The CDR3 coding sequence is TGTGTCAGCAGCTTCGAAGCGGGAGTGGAAGAGCAGTACTTC. Amino acid sequence: CVSSFEAGVEEQYF.

This sequence joins TRBV7-2 and TRBJ2-7, with 9 positions matching TRBD2. Losses at the gene ends were 2 bases for V and 3 bases for J; bases not matched to a gene: 5. The CDR3 totals 15 residues. Germline assignment: CDR1 SGHTA and CDR2 FQGNSA. CDR3 sequence reads: CASSLTRGRDYEQYF. The CDR3 DNA reads TGTGCCAGCAGCTTAACCCGCGGGAGGGACTACGAGCAGTACTTC.

This clonotype has just a few counts. The chain carries TRBV6-6 and TRBJ2-2, with D tentatively TRBD1 (5 bases). The V gene's germline CDR1 is MNHNY and CDR2 SVGAGI (reference sequence). Trimming removed 0 bases at V and 4 bases at J, with 9 bases between. The CDR3 is made up of 15 amino acids. CDR3: CASSYSVRATGELFF. The CDR3 bases are TGTGCCAGCAGTTACTCTGTCAGGGCCACCGGGGAGCTGTTTTTT.

This clonotype was observed many times. The chain carries TRBV5-1 and TRBJ2-7; D perhaps matches TRBD1 (5 bases). CDR3 length: 13 residues. The V end lost 1 base, the J end lost 5 bases, and 10 bases lay between the germline ends. Germline loops: CDR1 SGHRS, CDR2 YFSETQ. CDR3 in DNA: TGCGCCAGCAGCTTGTTTCAGGGCCACGAGCAGTACTTC. Translation gives CASSLFQGHEQYF.

With regard to this clonotype: The conserved phenylalanine or tryptophan is not found at the CDR3 terminus, so this likely reflects a read error. The V and J genes are TRBV6-1 and TRBJ2-2; D is uncertain. Germline CDR1 is MNHNS and CDR2 is SASEGT. The CDR3 is 17 residues long. The V end was cut by 5 bases, the J end by 1 base, with 17 bases between. This chain's CDR3 is CASSPPPVSKNTGELFL. CDR3 coding DNA: TGTGCCAGCAGTCCGCCCCCAGTTTCTAAGAACACCGGGGAGCTGTTTCTT.

This clonotype has a single count. The chain couples TRBV20-1 to TRBJ2-6; maybe TRBD1 (6 bases). The CDR3 loop spans 16 amino acids. The germline gives CDR1 DFQATT, CDR2 SNEGSKA (reference sequence). The V gene lost 4 bases and the J gene lost 3 bases, with 16 bases spanning the gap. CDR3 in amino acids: CSANGQYHFGANVLTF. The CDR3 DNA sequence: TGCAGTGCTAACGGACAGTACCATTTTGGGGCCAACGTCCTGACTTTC.

In its sample, this clonotype was seen many times. CDR3 residues: CASKGPGANVLTF. CDR3 nucleotide sequence: TGTGCCAGCAAGGGGCCTGGGGCCAACGTCCTGACTTTC. The chain links TRBV12-3 or TRBV12-4 to TRBJ2-6; D perhaps matches TRBD1 (5 bases). The CDR3 is 13 residues long. V was cut by 7 bases and J by 2 bases, with 6 bases left in between.

This chain joins TRBV7-8 and TRBJ1-2; D unclear. The CDR3 is 13 residues long. In germline, CDR1 is SGHVS, CDR2 FQNEAQ. Trimming removed 2 bases at V and 0 bases at J, with 4 bases between. The chain's CDR3 is CASSLWANYGYTF. DNA of the CDR3: TGTGCCAGCAGCTTATGGGCTAACTATGGCTACACCTTC.

This clonotype was seen only a few times. This rearrangement joins TRBV6-4 to TRBJ2-2; 8 bases match TRBD2. Germline loops: CDR1 MRHNA, CDR2 SNTAGT. Trimming removed 6 bases from V and 6 bases from J; junction bases left unmatched: 12. The CDR3 covers 16 residues. The CDR3 region is CASSLPAGGRSGELFF. DNA for the CDR3: TGTGCCAGCAGCTTACCCGCGGGAGGAAGATCCGGGGAGCTGTTTTTT.

J is TRBJ2-3 and V is TRBV24-1; a weak D match, TRBD1 (6 bases). V gave up 4 bases and J gave up 4 bases, with 8 bases separating them. Germline-derived CDR1 and CDR2 are KGHDR and SFDVKD. This CDR3 is built from 13 residues. This CDR3 reads CATSERTADTQYF. DNA for the CDR3: TGTGCCACCAGTGAGCGGACAGCAGATACGCAGTATTTT.

This chain uses TRBV7-2 with TRBJ2-3; D might be TRBD2 (6 bases). CDR1 and CDR2 (germline): SGHTA, FQGNSA. This CDR3 has 15 residues. V was cut by 3 bases and J by 2 bases, with 12 bases left in between. The CDR3 nucleotides read TGTGCCAGCAGCTTGTGGGCGGGACTCACAGATACGCAGTATTTT. It specifies CASSLWAGLTDTQYF.

This clonotype was observed at least ten times. This rearrangement joins TRBV27 to TRBJ1-6; D not certain. V was cut by 11 bases and J by 7 bases, with 21 bases left in between. This CDR3 has 15 amino acids. Germline V gene sequence: CDR1 MNHEY, CDR2 SMNVEV (reference sequence). The CDR3, as DNA: TGTGCCTCTTCCTCCCGGGTTTTCAGGAATTCACCCCTCCACTTT. It codes for CASSSRVFRNSPLHF.

This clonotype appeared many times. V usage is TRBV15 and J usage is TRBJ2-7, with TRBD2 matching over 15 bases. The CDR3 totals 20 residues. J was trimmed by 4 bases and V by 0 bases; bases with no gene match: 13. In germline, CDR1 is LNHNV, CDR2 YYDKDF (reference sequence). DNA of the CDR3: TGTGCCACCAGCAGAGATCGGGTGCAGGGGACTAGCGGGAGGTCGTACGAGCAGTACTTC. This translates into CATSRDRVQGTSGRSYEQYF.

This clonotype showed up many times. This chain uses TRBV7-2 with TRBJ1-5, with D perhaps matching TRBD1 (5 bases). V was pared by 1 base and J by 5 bases, with 12 bases between. CDR1 is SGHTA, CDR2 FQGNSA, per germline. This CDR3 region has 15 residues. Written as DNA, the CDR3 is TGTGCCAGCAGCTTAGTCCAGGGCTCACATCAGCCCCAGCATTTT. Its protein is CASSLVQGSHQPQHF.

This rearrangement joins TRBV12-3 or TRBV12-4 to TRBJ2-7, with 7 nucleotides matching TRBD2. This CDR3 spans 13 amino acids. With 4 bases clipped from V and 2 bases from J, the junction kept 2 bases outside the gene matches. The CDR3 here is CASSSRGAYEQYF. In DNA form, the CDR3 reads TGTGCCAGCAGTTCCCGGGGGGCCTACGAGCAGTACTTC.

This clonotype was counted ten times or more. V usage is TRBV5-1 and J usage is TRBJ1-2, with 7 bases fitting TRBD1. Germline values: CDR1 SGHRS, CDR2 YFSETQ. V shed 0 bases, J shed 3 bases, and the junction held 2 bases outside the gene matches. The CDR3 contains 14 residues. Written as DNA, the CDR3 is TGCGCCAGCAGCTTGGGCGACAGGGACTATGGCTACACCTTC. It yields the protein CASSLGDRDYGYTF.

Concerning this clonotype itself: It may be a read error: a sequence one base away is much more abundant. The chain carries TRBV5-1 and TRBJ2-1; 11 bases match TRBD2. The germline CDR1 and CDR2 sequences are SGHRS and YFSETQ. V lost 0 bases to trimming and J lost 2 bases; unmatched junction nucleotides: 1. CDR3 length: 16 residues. The CDR3 DNA sequence: TGCGCCAGCAGCTTGGTACTAGCGGGGGCCTACAATGAGCAGTTCTTC. This codes for CASSLVLAGAYNEQFF.

This clonotype came up a few times. V usage is TRBV12-3 or TRBV12-4 and J usage is TRBJ2-1; 15 bases are shared with TRBD2. Unmatched junction bases numbered 10, after V lost 5 bases and J lost 8 bases. CDR3 size: 17 residues. CDR3 in amino acids: CASSPPTGTSGRYEQFF. The CDR3 region has the DNA TGTGCCAGCAGTCCCCCAACCGGGACTAGCGGGAGGTATGAGCAGTTCTTC.

A word on this clonotype: At one boundary the junction diverges from the germline segment, which might be a read error. The chain has TRBV5-1 and TRBJ2-7; TRBD1 matches 7 bases. The CDR3 is 15 amino acids. Germline V gene lookup returns CDR1 SGHRS and CDR2 YFSETQ. CDR3 in amino acids: CASSFRGQPPYEHYF. DNA of the CDR3: TGCGCCAGCAGCTTTAGGGGGCAGCCCCCGTACGAGCATTACTTC.

The V gene is TRBV5-1, the J gene TRBJ1-4, with D tentatively TRBD1 (6 bases). The CDR3 has 13 amino acids. Between the trimmed V and J ends, which lost 6 bases and 3 bases, there was a span of 9 bases. CDR1 is SGHRS and CDR2 is YFSETQ in the germline V gene. CDR3 nucleotide sequence: TGCGCCAGCACCGAGGGGGCTAATGAAAAACTGTTTTTT. Translating it yields CASTEGANEKLFF.

This clonotype was observed a few times. This chain links TRBV19 with TRBJ2-3, with no clear D. Germline values: CDR1 LNHDA, CDR2 SQIVND (reference sequence). This CDR3 has 13 residues. V dropped 3 bases and J dropped 2 bases, with 6 bases sitting between them. CDR3 DNA sequence: TGTGCCAGTAGTATTGGGTCCACAGATACGCAGTATTTT. The encoded protein is CASSIGSTDTQYF.

The V call is TRBV20-1, the J call TRBJ1-2; possible D gene TRBD1, 6 bases. V lost 6 bases and J lost 3, with 20 bases in between. This CDR3 is 15 amino acids long. Germline-derived CDR1 and CDR2 are DFQATT and SNEGSKA (reference sequence). The CDR3 region has the DNA TGCAGTGCACTCAGCGGGACCGGGGGCGACTATGGCTACACCTTC. Its translation: CSALSGTGGDYGYTF.

The chain joins TRBV6-6 to TRBJ2-1, with 11 bases aligning to TRBD2. From germline, CDR1 is MNHNY and CDR2 SVGAGI (reference sequence). Trimming at V came to 2 bases and at J to 7 bases, leaving 13 bases not matched to a gene. The CDR3 sequence is 18 residues long. CDR3 coding DNA: TGTGCCAGCAGTTACATCACACTAGCTAGCGGGGGGATTAATGAGCAGTTCTTC. Protein product: CASSYITLASGGINEQFF.

The chain joins TRBV18 to TRBJ2-7, with D unclear. Looked up from germline, CDR1 is KGHSH and CDR2 is LQKENI. The V gene lost 5 bases and the J gene lost 2 bases, with 10 bases spanning the gap. The CDR3 contains 13 residues. CDR3 residues: CASSEALTYEQYF. CDR3 nucleotide sequence: TGTGCCAGCTCAGAAGCTCTGACCTACGAGCAGTACTTC.

This clonotype was counted many times. The chain carries TRBV9 and TRBJ2-2, with D unresolved. V dropped 0 bases and J dropped 6 bases, with 6 bases sitting between them. This CDR3 is built from 13 residues. CDR1 and CDR2 from the germline V gene are SGDLS and YYNGEE. The CDR3 bases are TGTGCCAGCAGCGTAGCGGCGCCCGGGGAGCTGTTTTTT. Its protein is CASSVAAPGELFF. Supplemented by reference TRBV9 and TRBJ2-2, the full variable domain reads DSGVTQTPKHLITATGQRVTLRCSPRSGDLSVYWYQQSLDQGLQFLIQYYNGEERAKGNILERFSAQQFPDLHSELNLSSLELGDSALYFCASSVAAPGELFFGEGSRLTVL.

This clonotype appeared many times. Germline is not matched at one junction end, which may reflect a read error. V usage is TRBV20-1 and J usage is TRBJ2-7; 11 bases align to TRBD2. This CDR3 has 15 amino acids. The germline V gene encodes CDR1 DFQATT and CDR2 SNEGSKA (reference sequence). CDR3 region: CSARGTSGTSYEQYF. The CDR3 bases are TGCAGTGCGAGAGGGACTAGCGGTACCTCCTACGAGCAGTACTTC.